The present TCR beta chain was sequenced within a study of identical twins. General study results and limits: While abundant cord blood beta clonotypes carried fewer insertions, memory repertoires showed no such pattern. Part of the zero-insertion signal could reflect confounding by invariant MAIT and iNKT cells.

With template switching, a universal primer site was added, and the cDNA carried unique molecular identifiers. Each CDR3 protein gets one entry after TCRdb re-called the 5' RACE reads with MiXCR. The data show about 810,000 distinct CDR3 sequences, approximately 13% seen once. This clonotype was picked up a small number of times. Its antigen is currently unknown. Germline V gene data show CDR1 as DFQATT and CDR2 as SNEGSKA (reference sequence). The CDR3 totals 16 residues. The V segment lost 3 bases and the J segment 4 bases; nucleotides outside the gene matches: 11. Everyone who gave samples was a healthy Caucasian. This sample was also put to use in a study of yellow fever vaccine responses in identical twins.

The chain has TRBV20-1 and TRBJ2-3; TRBD2 matches 9 bases. Sequencing was carried out using PBMCs. This sequence originates from a woman under 30 in good health. For the CDR3, the DNA is TGCAGTGCTAGTGACCCACAGCGGGGGGTTTCAGATACGCAGTATTTT. The encoded protein is CSASDPQRGVSDTQYF.